This T cell receptor (beta chain) is from a study of graft-versus-host responses after intestinal transplantation. Study-wide background: Recipients were given multivisceral, liver-intestinal, or isolated intestinal transplants. Each patient got anti-thymocyte globulin induction, then tacrolimus and steroids for approximately 3 years. Overall study findings and caveats: Graft-donor T cell macrochimerism coincided with high graft-versus-host to host-versus-graft clonal ratios in allografts. Early after transplant, HvG declines were associated with peak levels of circulating GvH clones.

The assay was immunoSEQ multiplex PCR, and TCRdb's table has in-frame clones only and misses some. Counted here are more than 100,000 clones, 85% to 95% occurring once; the ten biggest clones make up roughly 3.5%. This CDR3 is 13 amino acids long. V was pared by 5 bases and J by 6 bases, with 14 bases between. In germline, CDR1 is SGHVS, CDR2 FNYEAQ. On this clone: Its antigen is undetermined.

This TCR was sampled from a human donor who received an intestinal transplant. The chain is built from TRBV7-6 and TRBJ2-7, with D possibly matching TRBD2 (6 bases). The specimen comprised unstimulated CD8+ T cells sorted from spleen or lymph node cells, sampled before intestinal transplant. For the CDR3, the DNA is TGTGCCAGCAGCGCGGGACCGTCGGTCGAGCAGTACTTC. This translates into CASSAGPSVEQYF.